This T cell receptor beta chain came from a study of tumor and adjacent non-tumor tissue in lung cancer. Study-level results: Significantly higher TCR diversity was found in tumor than normal lung.

Turning to this clonotype: Its cognate antigen is unknown. A read error is possible here, since a much larger clone lies one base away.

RNA was extracted from bulk tissue without any cell sorting. This non-tumor lung sample came from over 3 cm beyond the tumor edge. Germline values: CDR1 DFQATT, CDR2 SNEGSKA (reference sequence). This CDR3 spans 13 amino acids. Deletions cut 6 bases from V and 3 bases from J, with 15 bases between. TCRbeta libraries were built with three rounds of nested PCR, modified from ARM-PCR. MiXCR was run by TCRdb on the multiplex PCR reads, yielding one entry per CDR3 protein. The sample lists 40,000 to 60,000 distinct CDR3 sequences; roughly 67% were seen once. The clonotype was recovered from a woman aged 70-85 years with non-small cell lung cancer. The source material was distant non-tumor lung tissue. This chain links TRBV20-1 with TRBJ2-7; no clear D gene. CDR3 sequence: CSAEPEQYYEQYF. Here the CDR3 DNA reads TGCAGTGCAGAACCGGAACAGTACTACGAGCAGTACTTC.